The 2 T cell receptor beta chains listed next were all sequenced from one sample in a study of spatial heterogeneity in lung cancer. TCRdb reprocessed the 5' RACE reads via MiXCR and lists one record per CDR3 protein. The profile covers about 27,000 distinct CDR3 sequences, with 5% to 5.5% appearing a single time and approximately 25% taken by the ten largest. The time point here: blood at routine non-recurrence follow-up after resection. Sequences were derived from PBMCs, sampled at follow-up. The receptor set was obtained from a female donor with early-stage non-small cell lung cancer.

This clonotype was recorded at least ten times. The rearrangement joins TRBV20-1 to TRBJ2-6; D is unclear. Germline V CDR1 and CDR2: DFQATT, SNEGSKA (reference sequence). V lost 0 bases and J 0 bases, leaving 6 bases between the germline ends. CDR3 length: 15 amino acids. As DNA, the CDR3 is TGCAGTGCTAGAGACCCGAGCTCTGGGGCCAACGTCCTGACTTTC. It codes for CSARDPSSGANVLTF.

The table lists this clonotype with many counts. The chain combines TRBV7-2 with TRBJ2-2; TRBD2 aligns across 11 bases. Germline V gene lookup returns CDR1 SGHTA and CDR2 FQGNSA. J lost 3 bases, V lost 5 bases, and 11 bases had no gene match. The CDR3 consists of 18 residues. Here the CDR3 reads CASSPNLAGGMYTGELFF. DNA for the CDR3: TGTGCCAGCAGCCCGAATTTAGCGGGAGGGATGTACACCGGGGAGCTGTTTTTT.